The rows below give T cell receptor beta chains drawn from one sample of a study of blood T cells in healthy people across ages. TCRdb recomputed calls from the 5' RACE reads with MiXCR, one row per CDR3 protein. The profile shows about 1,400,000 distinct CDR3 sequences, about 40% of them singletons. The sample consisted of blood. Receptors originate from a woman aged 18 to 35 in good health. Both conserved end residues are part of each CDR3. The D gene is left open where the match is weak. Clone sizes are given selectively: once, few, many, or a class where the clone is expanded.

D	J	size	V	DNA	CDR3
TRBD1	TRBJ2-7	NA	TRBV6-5	TGTGCCAGCACCCAAAACAGGGGCGCTTACGAGCAGTACTTC	CASTQNRGAYEQYF
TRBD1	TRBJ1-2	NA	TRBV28	TGTGCCAGCAGGGAACCAGGGGGGCTTAGCTATGGCTACACCTTC	CASREPGGLSYGYTF
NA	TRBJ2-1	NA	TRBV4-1	TGCGCCAGCAGCCAAGCGCTACAGGGATGGGATGAGCAGTTCTTC	CASSQALQGWDEQFF
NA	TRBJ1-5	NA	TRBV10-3	TGTGCCATCAGTGATCACGCTCCCGGTACCAGCAATCAGCCCCAGCATTTT	CAISDHAPGTSNQPQHF
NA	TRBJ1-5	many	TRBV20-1	TGCAGTGCGGGCACAAGTAGCAATCAGCCCCAGCATTTT	CSAGTSSNQPQHF
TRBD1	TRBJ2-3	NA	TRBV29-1	TGCAGCGTTGAACCGGGACAGGGGTGGTTCACAGATACGCAGTATTTT	CSVEPGQGWFTDTQYF
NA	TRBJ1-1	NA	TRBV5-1	TGCGCCAGCAGCTTGGTGCAGGGAGAGGATTTCTTT	CASSLVQGEDFF
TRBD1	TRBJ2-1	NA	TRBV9	TGTGCCAGCAGCGCTGGACAGGGTCGGAATGAGCAGTTCTTC	CASSAGQGRNEQFF
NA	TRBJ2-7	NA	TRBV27	TGTGCCAGCAGTCCTAACCCGATGTGGACGGAGAGGTCCTACGAGCAGTACTTC	CASSPNPMWTERSYEQYF
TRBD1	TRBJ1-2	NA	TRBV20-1	TGCAGTGCCCTGCCGGGAGAGGGGGCGGTTTATGGCTACACCTTC	CSALPGEGAVYGYTF
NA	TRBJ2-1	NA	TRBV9	TGTGCCAGCAGCCCCCATGGGGACGGGAGCTCCTACAATGAGCAGTTCTTC	CASSPHGDGSSYNEQFF
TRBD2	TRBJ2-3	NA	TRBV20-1	TGCAGTGCTTATAGCGGGGAGGGGACAGATACGCAGTATTTT	CSAYSGEGTDTQYF
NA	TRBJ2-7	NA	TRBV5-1	TGCGCCAGCCACGAAACGGGACTTCCCTCCAATGAGCAGTACTTC	CASHETGLPSNEQYF
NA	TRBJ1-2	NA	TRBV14	TGTGCCGGCAGCCAAGGTACGGGGGGCTCTGGCTACACCTTC	CAGSQGTGGSGYTF
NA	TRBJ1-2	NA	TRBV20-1	TGCAGTGCTCTGGGGGGAGGGGAAAACTATGGCTACACCTTC	CSALGGGENYGYTF
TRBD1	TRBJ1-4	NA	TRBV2	TGTGCCAGCAGCGCAACCGGGACAGCGCAAGCTAATGAAAAACTGTTTTTT	CASSATGTAQANEKLFF
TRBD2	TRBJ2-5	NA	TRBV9	TGTGCCAGCAGCCCCCGACTAGCGGGGAGACAAGAGACCCAGTACTTC	CASSPRLAGRQETQYF
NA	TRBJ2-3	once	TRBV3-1	TGTGCCAGCAGCCAAGATAGGGGTAGCGACACAGATACGCAGTATTTT	CASSQDRGSDTDTQYF
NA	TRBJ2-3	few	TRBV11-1	TGTGCCAGCAGCTTTTTTCGGGGGTCGAGCACAGATACGCAGTATTTT	CASSFFRGSSTDTQYF
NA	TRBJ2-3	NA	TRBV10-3	TGTGCCATCAGGCTCAAGAGCACAGATACGCAGTATTTT	CAIRLKSTDTQYF
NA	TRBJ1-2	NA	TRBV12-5	TGTGCTAGTGGTTTGATTCTCGGGGGGTTCTATGGCTACACCTTC	CASGLILGGFYGYTF
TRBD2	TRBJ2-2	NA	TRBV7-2	TGTGCCAGCAGCTTTCTCGGGAGGACCTCGAACACCGGGGAGCTGTTTTTT	CASSFLGRTSNTGELFF
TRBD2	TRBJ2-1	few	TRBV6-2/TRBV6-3	TGTGCCAGCAGTTATCTCGAGGGAGGGCCTGCAAGCTCCTACAATGAGCAGTTCTTC	CASSYLEGGPASSYNEQFF
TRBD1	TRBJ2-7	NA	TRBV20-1	TGCAGTGCTAGAGATCCTCTACAGGGGGCGCGATACAATGAGCAGTACTTC	CSARDPLQGARYNEQYF
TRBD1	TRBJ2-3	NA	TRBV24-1	TGTGCCACCAGTGACCCGGGGACAGGGACAGATACGCAGTATTTT	CATSDPGTGTDTQYF
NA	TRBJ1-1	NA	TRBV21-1	TGTGCCATCTATCGGAAGGGGGCGAAATCCATGAACACTGAAGCTTTCTTT	CAIYRKGAKSMNTEAFF
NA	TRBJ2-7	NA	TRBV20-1	TGCAGTGCAAACTCCGGGGAGTCCTACGAGCAGTACTTC	CSANSGESYEQYF
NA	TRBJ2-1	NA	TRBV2	TGTGCCAGCAGGAGGGAGACCTACAATGAGCAGTTCTTC	CASRRETYNEQFF
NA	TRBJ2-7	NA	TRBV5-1	TGCGCCAGCAGCCCCGACAGGTCAATCGAGCAGTACTTC	CASSPDRSIEQYF
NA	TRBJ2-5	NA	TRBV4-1	TGCGCCAGCAGCCAGCCAGACGGACAAGAGACCCATTACTTC	CASSQPDGQETHYF
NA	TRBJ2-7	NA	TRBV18	TGTGCCAGCTCACCCCGTGTAGCCTACGAGCAGTACTTC	CASSPRVAYEQYF
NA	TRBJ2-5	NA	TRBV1	TGCACCAGCAGCGTTCGTCTCACTAGTCTCCACGCCAAAGAGACCCAGTACTTC	CTSSVRLTSLHAKETQYF
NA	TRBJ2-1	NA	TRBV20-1	TGCAGTGCCCCCCCTCAAGGGGAGTGGGTCAATGAGCAGTTCTTC	CSAPPQGEWVNEQFF
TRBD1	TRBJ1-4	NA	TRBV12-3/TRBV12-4	TGTGCCAGCAACCTACAGGGGCCAAATGAAAAACTGTTTTTT	CASNLQGPNEKLFF
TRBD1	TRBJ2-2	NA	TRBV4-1	TGCGCCAGCAGCCAAGAAGGCGGCAGGGGGCCCACCGGGGAGCTGTTTTTT	CASSQEGGRGPTGELFF
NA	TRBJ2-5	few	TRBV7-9	TGTGCCAGCAGCTTTGTTACTGGGGGTACTGGCGAGACCCAGTACTTC	CASSFVTGGTGETQYF
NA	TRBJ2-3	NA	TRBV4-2	TGTGCCAGCAGCCAAGCCCACGCGTCCTTCACAGATACGCAGTATTTT	CASSQAHASFTDTQYF
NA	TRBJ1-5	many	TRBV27	TGTGCCAGCAGTTTAGGGGGGACTCAGCCCCAGCATTTT	CASSLGGTQPQHF
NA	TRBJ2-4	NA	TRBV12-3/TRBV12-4	TGTGCCAGCAGTTTGGGGGTCCAGGGCATTCAGTACTTC	CASSLGVQGIQYF
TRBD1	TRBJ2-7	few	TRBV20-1	TGCAGTGTTAGACAGGGTTCCTACGAGCAGTACTTC	CSVRQGSYEQYF
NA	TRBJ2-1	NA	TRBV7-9	TGTGCCAGCAGCCTCTTTTGGGGGGACGACTACAATGAGCAGTTCTTC	CASSLFWGDDYNEQFF
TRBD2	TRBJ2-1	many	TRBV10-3	TGTGCCATCAGTGTGGGGACTAGCAATGAGCAGTTCTTC	CAISVGTSNEQFF